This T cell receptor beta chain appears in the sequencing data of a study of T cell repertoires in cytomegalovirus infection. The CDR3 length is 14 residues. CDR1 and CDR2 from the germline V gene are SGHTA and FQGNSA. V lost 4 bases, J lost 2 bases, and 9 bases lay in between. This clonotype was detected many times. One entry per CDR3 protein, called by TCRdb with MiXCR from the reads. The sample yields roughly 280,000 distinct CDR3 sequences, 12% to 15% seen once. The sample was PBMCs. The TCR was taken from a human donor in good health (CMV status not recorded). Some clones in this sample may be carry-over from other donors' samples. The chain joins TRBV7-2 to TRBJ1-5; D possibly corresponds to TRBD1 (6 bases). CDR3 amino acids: CASSSRGGNQPQHF. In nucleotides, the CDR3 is TGTGCCAGCAGCTCTAGGGGGGGCAATCAGCCCCAGCATTTT.